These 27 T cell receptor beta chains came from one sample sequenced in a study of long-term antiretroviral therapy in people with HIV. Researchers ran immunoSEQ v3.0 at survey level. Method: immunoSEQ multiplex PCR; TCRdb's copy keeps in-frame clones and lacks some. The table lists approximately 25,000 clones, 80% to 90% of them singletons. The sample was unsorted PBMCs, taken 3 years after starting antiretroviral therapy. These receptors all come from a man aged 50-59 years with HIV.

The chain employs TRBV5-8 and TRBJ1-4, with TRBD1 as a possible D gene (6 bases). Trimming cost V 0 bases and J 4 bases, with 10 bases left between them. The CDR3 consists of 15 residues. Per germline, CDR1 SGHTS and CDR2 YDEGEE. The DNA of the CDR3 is TGTGCCAGCAGCTTGGGGACAGCCGATAATGAAAAACTGTTTTTT. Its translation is CASSLGTADNEKLFF.

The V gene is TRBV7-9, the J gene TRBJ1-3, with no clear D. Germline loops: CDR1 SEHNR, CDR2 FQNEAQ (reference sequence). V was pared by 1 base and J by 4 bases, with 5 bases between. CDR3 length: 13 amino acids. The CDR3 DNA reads TGTGCCAGCAGCTTAGATCGGGGAAACACCATATATTTT. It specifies CASSLDRGNTIYF.

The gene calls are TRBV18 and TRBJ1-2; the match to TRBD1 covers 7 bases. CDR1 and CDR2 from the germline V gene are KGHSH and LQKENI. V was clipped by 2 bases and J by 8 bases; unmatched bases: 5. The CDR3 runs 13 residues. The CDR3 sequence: CASSPVRGSGYTF. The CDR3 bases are TGTGCCAGCTCACCAGTCAGGGGGTCGGGCTACACCTTC. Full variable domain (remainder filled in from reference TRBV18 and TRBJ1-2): NAGVMQNPRHLVRRRGQEARLRCSPMKGHSHVYWYRQLPEEGLKFMVYLQKENIIDESGMPKERFSAEFPKEGPSILRIQQVVRGDSAAYFCASSPVRGSGYTFGSGTRLTVV.

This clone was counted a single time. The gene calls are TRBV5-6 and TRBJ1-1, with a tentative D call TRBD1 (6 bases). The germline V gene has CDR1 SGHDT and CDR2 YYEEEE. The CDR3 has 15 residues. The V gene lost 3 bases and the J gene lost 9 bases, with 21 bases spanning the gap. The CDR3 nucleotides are TGTGCCAGCAGCTGGGCCGAGGCCTCCCGGGACAAAGCTTTCTTT. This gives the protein CASSWAEASRDKAFF.

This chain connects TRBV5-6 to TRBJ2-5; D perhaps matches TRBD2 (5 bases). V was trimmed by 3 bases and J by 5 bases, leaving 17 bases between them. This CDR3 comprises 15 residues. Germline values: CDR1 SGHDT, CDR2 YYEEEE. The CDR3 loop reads CASSSLLAPRETQYF. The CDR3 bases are TGTGCCAGCAGCTCGCTTCTAGCACCTAGGGAGACCCAGTACTTC.

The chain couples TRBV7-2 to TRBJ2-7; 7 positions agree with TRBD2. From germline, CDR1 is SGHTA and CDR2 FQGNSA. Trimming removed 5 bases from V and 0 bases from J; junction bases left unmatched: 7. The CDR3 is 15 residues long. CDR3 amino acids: CASSPPGGDSYEQYF. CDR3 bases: TGTGCCAGCAGCCCTCCGGGGGGAGACTCCTACGAGCAGTACTTC.

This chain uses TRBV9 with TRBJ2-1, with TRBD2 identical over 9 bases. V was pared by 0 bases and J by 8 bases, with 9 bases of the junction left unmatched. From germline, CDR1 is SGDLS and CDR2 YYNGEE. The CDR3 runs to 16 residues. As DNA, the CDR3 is TGTGCCAGCAGCGTAGGAGGGCGGGGGGGCTTCGATGAGCAGTTCTTC. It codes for CASSVGGRGGFDEQFF.

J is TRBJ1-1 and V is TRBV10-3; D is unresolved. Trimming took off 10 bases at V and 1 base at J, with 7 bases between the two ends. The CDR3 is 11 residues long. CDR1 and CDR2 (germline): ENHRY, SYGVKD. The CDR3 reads CASGGNTEAFF. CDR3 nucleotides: TGTGCCAGCGGAGGGAACACTGAAGCTTTCTTT.

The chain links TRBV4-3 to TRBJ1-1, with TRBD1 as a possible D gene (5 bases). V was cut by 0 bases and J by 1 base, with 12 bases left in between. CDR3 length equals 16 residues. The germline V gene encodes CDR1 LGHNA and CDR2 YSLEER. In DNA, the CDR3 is TGCGCCAGCAGCCAAGATTTTCAGGGTTGGAACACTGAAGCTTTCTTT. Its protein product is CASSQDFQGWNTEAFF.

The CDR3: CASSTGQGRVTEAFF. In DNA form, the CDR3 reads TGTGCCAGCAGCACGGGACAGGGAAGGGTCACTGAAGCTTTCTTT. This chain joins TRBV11-2 and TRBJ1-1, with 9 nucleotides matching TRBD1. CDR1 is SGHAT and CDR2 is FQNNGV in the germline V gene. CDR3 length: 15 amino acids. The V and J ends lost 5 bases and 4 bases, in that order; junction bases with no gene match: 8. Complete variable domain (other parts from reference TRBV11-2 and TRBJ1-1): EAGVAQSPRYKIIEKRQSVAFWCNPISGHATLYWYQQILGQGPKLLIQFQNNGVVDDSQLPKDRFSAERLKGVDSTLKIQPAKLEDSAVYLCASSTGQGRVTEAFFGQGTRLTVV.

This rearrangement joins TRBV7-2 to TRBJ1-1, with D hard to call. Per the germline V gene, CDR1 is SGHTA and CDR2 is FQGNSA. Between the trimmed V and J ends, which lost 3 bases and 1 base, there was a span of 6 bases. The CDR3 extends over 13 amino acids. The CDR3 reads CASSFYTNTEAFF. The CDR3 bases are TGTGCCAGCAGCTTCTACACGAACACTGAAGCTTTCTTT.

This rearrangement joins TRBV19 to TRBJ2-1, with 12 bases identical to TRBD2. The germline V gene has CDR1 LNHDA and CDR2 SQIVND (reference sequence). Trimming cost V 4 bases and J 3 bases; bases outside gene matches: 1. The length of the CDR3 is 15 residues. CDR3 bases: TGTGCCAGTAGTACACTAGCGGGAGGCTACAATGAGCAGTTCTTC. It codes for CASSTLAGGYNEQFF. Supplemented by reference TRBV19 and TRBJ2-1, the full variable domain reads DGGITQSPKYLFRKEGQNVTLSCEQNLNHDAMYWYRQDPGQGLRLIYYSQIVNDFQKGDIAEGYSVSREKKESFPLTVTSAQKNPTAFYLCASSTLAGGYNEQFFGPGTRLTVL.

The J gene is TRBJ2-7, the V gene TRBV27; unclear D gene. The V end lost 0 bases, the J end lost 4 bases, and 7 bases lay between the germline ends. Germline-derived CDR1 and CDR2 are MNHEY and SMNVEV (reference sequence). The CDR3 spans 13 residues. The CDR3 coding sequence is TGTGCCAGCAGTTTATCGGTCCAGTACGAGCAGTACTTC. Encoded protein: CASSLSVQYEQYF.

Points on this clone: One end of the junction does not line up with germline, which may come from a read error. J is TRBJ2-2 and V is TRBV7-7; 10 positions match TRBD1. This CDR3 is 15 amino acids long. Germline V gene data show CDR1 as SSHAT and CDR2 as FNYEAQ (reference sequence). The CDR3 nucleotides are TGTGCTAGCAGCTCCCGGGACAGGGGTATCGGGGAGCTGTTTTTT. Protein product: CASSSRDRGIGELFF.

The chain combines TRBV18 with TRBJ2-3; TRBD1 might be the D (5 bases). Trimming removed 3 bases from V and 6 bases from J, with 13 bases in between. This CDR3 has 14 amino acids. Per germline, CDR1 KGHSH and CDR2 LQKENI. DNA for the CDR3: TGTGCCAGCTCACCTTCCGCCAGGGCGGATACGCAGTATTTT. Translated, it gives CASSPSARADTQYF.

The CDR3 here is CASSPLPIGTEAFF. CDR3 nucleotide sequence: TGTGCCAGCTCACCCCTTCCGATCGGCACTGAAGCTTTCTTT. The chain carries TRBV18 and TRBJ1-1; D unresolved. V lost 3 bases and J 4 bases, leaving 12 bases between the germline ends. CDR1 and CDR2 from the germline V gene are KGHSH and LQKENI. This CDR3 spans 14 amino acids.

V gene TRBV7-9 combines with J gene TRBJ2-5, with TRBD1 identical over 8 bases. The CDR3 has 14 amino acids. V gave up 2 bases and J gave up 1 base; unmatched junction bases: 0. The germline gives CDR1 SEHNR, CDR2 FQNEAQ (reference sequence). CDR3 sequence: CASSLTGGQETQYF. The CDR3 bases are TGTGCCAGCAGCTTAACAGGGGGCCAAGAGACCCAGTACTTC. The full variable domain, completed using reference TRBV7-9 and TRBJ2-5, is DTGVSQNPRHKITKRGQNVTFRCDPISEHNRLYWYRQTLGQGPEFLTYFQNEAQLEKSRLLSDRFSAERPKGSFSTLEIQRTEQGDSAMYLCASSLTGGQETQYFGPGTRLLVL.

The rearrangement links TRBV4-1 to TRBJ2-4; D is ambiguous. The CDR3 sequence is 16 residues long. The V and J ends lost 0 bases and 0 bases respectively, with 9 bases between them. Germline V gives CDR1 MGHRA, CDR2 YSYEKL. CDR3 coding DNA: TGCGCCAGCAGCCAAGATCTTAGACTAGCCAAAAACATTCAGTACTTC. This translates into CASSQDLRLAKNIQYF.

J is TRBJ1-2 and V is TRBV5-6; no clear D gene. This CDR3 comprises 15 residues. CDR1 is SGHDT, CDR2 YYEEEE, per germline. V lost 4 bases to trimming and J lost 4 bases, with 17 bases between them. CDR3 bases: TGTGCCAGCAGCGAACCGGGTACAAGAGGCTATGGCTACACCTTC. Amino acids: CASSEPGTRGYGYTF. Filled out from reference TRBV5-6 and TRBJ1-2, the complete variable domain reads DAGVTQSPTHLIKTRGQQVTLRCSPKSGHDTVSWYQQALGQGPQFIFQYYEEEERQRGNFPDRFSGHQFPNYSSELNVNALLLGDSALYLCASSEPGTRGYGYTFGSGTRLTVV.

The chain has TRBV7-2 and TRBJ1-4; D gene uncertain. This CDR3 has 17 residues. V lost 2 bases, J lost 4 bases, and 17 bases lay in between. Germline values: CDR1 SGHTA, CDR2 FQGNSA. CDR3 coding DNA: TGTGCCAGCAGCTTAAGGCCCCTCGGACGTGGTAATGAAAAACTGTTTTTT. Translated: CASSLRPLGRGNEKLFF.

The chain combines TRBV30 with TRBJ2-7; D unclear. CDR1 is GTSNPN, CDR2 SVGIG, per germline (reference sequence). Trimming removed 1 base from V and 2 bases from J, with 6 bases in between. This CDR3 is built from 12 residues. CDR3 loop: CAWSELAYEQYF. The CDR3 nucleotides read TGTGCCTGGAGTGAACTGGCCTACGAGCAGTACTTC.

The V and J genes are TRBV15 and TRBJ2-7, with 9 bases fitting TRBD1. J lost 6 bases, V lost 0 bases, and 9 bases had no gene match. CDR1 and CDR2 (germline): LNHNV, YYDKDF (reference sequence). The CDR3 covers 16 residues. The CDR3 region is CATSRETPDRGGEQYF. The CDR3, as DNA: TGTGCCACCAGCAGAGAAACACCGGACAGGGGAGGCGAGCAGTACTTC.

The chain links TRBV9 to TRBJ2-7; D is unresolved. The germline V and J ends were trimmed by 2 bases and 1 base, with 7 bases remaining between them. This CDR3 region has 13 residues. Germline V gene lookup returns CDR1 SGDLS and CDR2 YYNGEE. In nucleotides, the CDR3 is TGTGCCAGCAGCGTGCATGGGTCCTACGAGCAGTACTTC. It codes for CASSVHGSYEQYF. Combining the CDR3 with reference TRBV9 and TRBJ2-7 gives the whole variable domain DSGVTQTPKHLITATGQRVTLRCSPRSGDLSVYWYQQSLDQGLQFLIQYYNGEERAKGNILERFSAQQFPDLHSELNLSSLELGDSALYFCASSVHGSYEQYFGPGTRLTVT.

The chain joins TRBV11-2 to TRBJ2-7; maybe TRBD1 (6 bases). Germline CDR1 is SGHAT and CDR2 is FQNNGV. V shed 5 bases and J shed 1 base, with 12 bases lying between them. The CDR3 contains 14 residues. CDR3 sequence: CASSNRAKSYEQYF. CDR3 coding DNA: TGTGCCAGCAGCAACAGGGCCAAGTCCTACGAGCAGTACTTC.

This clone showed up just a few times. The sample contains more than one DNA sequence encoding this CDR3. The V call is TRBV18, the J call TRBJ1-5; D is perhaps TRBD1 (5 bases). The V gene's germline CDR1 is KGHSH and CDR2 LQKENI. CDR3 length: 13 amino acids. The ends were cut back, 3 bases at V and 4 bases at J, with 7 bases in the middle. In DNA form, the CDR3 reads TGTGCCAGCTCACCTGACAGAAATCAGCCCCAGCATTTT. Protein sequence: CASSPDRNQPQHF.

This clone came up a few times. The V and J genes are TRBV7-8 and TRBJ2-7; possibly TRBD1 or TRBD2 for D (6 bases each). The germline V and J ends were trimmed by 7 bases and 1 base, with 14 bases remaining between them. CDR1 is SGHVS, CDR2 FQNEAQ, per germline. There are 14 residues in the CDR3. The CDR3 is CASTLAGTSYEQYF. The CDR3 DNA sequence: TGTGCCAGCACACTAGCAGGGACATCCTACGAGCAGTACTTC.

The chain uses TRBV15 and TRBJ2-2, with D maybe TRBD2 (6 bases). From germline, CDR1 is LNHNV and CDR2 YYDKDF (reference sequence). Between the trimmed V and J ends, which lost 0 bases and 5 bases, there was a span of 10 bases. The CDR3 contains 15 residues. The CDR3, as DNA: TGTGCCACCAGCAGAGATGGACGGGGGACCGGGGAGCTGTTTTTT. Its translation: CATSRDGRGTGELFF.